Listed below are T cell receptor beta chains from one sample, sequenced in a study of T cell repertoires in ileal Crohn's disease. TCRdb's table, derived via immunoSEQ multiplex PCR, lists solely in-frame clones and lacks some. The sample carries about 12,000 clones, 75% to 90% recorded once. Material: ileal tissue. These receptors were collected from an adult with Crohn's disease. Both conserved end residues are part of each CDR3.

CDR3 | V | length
CASRNPRDSIYNEQFF | TRBV2 | 16
CATSRGRDIQYF | TRBV15 | 12
CASSPGGDNQPQHF | TRBV18 | 14
CASSFREAEAFF | TRBV19 | 12
CASSLGPGNEQYF | TRBV7-3 | 13
CARASGSTDTQYF | TRBV5-1 | 13
CAWGQGTGYTF | TRBV30 | 11
CASSFNDQPQHF | TRBV11-3 | 12
CSATDRDGNTIYF | TRBV29-1 | 13
CASSINRAPGANVLTF | TRBV27 | 16
CASNLLGSGELFF | TRBV6-1 | 13
CASSPGLASNYEQYF | TRBV6-1 | 15
CASSIDLASGSYNEQFF | TRBV19 | 17
CASRRKLGTGGTYEQYF | TRBV4-1 | 17
CASSLHRDTDTGELFF | TRBV5-1 | 16
CSVGGDRENQPQHF | TRBV29-1 | 14
CASSLDLLSTEAFF | TRBV28 | 14
CASSLGPGNSPLHF | TRBV6-1 | 14
CASSYSHTGGHYEQYF | TRBV6-5 | 16